This is a list of T cell receptor beta chains from one sample in a study of cytomegalovirus exposure and HLA in healthy donors. Sequencing was performed with immunoSEQ multiplex PCR; in TCRdb, only in-frame clones are kept and a portion is missing. The sample lists about 100,000 clones; approximately 80% were seen once. Sequencing was carried out using PBMCs. These receptors were taken from a woman aged 18-30 years in good health and CMV-seropositive. CDR3s include the opening cysteine and the closing phenylalanine or tryptophan. The order of the fields is D gene, J gene, clone size, V gene, CDR3 protein, CDR3 DNA. The D gene is left open where the match is weak. Size is stated for part of the rows, as once, few or many counts, or as a class when the clone is expanded.

d_call: NA; j_call: TRBJ1-4; clone_size: NA; v_call: TRBV30; cdr3_aa: CAWNREGSEKLFF; cdr3_nt: TGTGCCTGGAACAGGGAGGGTTCTGAAAAACTGTTTTTT
d_call: TRBD1; j_call: TRBJ2-7; clone_size: NA; v_call: TRBV2; cdr3_aa: CASSPGQGSYEQYF; cdr3_nt: TGTGCCAGCAGCCCGGGACAGGGCTCCTACGAGCAGTACTTC
d_call: TRBD2; j_call: TRBJ2-3; clone_size: medium-sized; v_call: TRBV6-1; cdr3_aa: CASSDTSGRGSDTQYF; cdr3_nt: TGTGCCAGCAGTGATACCAGCGGGAGGGGCTCAGATACGCAGTATTTT
d_call: TRBD2; j_call: TRBJ2-3; clone_size: NA; v_call: TRBV9; cdr3_aa: CASSEDGRAGDTQYF; cdr3_nt: TGTGCCAGCAGTGAAGACGGGAGGGCCGGAGATACGCAGTATTTT
d_call: NA; j_call: TRBJ2-2; clone_size: NA; v_call: TRBV5-1; cdr3_aa: CASSPGVPNTGELFF; cdr3_nt: TGCGCCAGCAGCCCCGGGGTACCGAACACCGGGGAGCTGTTTTTT
d_call: NA; j_call: TRBJ1-6; clone_size: NA; v_call: TRBV7-9; cdr3_aa: CASSPGDGGPNSPLHF; cdr3_nt: TGTGCCAGCAGCCCTGGGGACGGGGGGCCGAATTCACCCCTCCACTTT
d_call: TRBD2; j_call: TRBJ2-3; clone_size: few; v_call: TRBV27; cdr3_aa: CASSPGLAGGPRDTQYF; cdr3_nt: TGTGCCAGCAGTCCAGGACTAGCGGGAGGGCCAAGGGATACGCAGTATTTT
d_call: TRBD1; j_call: TRBJ2-7; clone_size: NA; v_call: TRBV29-1; cdr3_aa: CSVGGQSYEQYF; cdr3_nt: TGCAGCGTTGGGGGACAGTCCTACGAGCAGTACTTC
d_call: NA; j_call: TRBJ2-2; clone_size: NA; v_call: TRBV11-3; cdr3_aa: CASRQGSRTGELFF; cdr3_nt: TGTGCCAGCAGACAGGGCAGCAGGACCGGGGAGCTGTTTTTT
d_call: NA; j_call: TRBJ2-1; clone_size: NA; v_call: TRBV7-9; cdr3_aa: CASSLEGLSGNEQFF; cdr3_nt: TGTGCCAGCAGCTTAGAGGGACTTTCGGGGAATGAGCAGTTCTTC
d_call: TRBD2; j_call: TRBJ2-7; clone_size: NA; v_call: TRBV6-6; cdr3_aa: CASSYSTTSGSNEQYF; cdr3_nt: TGTGCCAGCAGTTACTCGACAACCAGCGGGAGTAACGAGCAGTACTTC
d_call: NA; j_call: TRBJ1-5; clone_size: NA; v_call: TRBV19; cdr3_aa: CATSPPLRGAVGNQPQHF; cdr3_nt: TGTGCCACCTCCCCCCCTCTTCGGGGGGCGGTAGGCAATCAGCCCCAGCATTTT
d_call: NA; j_call: TRBJ2-3; clone_size: NA; v_call: TRBV2; cdr3_aa: CASSAGGGDTQYF; cdr3_nt: TGTGCCAGCAGCGCCGGTGGCGGAGATACGCAGTATTTT
d_call: NA; j_call: TRBJ2-1; clone_size: NA; v_call: TRBV10-3; cdr3_aa: CAISEGSLSYNEQFF; cdr3_nt: TGTGCCATCAGTGAAGGTAGCCTTTCCTACAATGAGCAGTTCTTC
d_call: TRBD2; j_call: TRBJ2-7; clone_size: NA; v_call: TRBV11-2; cdr3_aa: CASSSGTSGPYEQYF; cdr3_nt: TGTGCCAGCAGCTCAGGGACTAGCGGGCCGTACGAGCAGTACTTC
d_call: NA; j_call: TRBJ1-1; clone_size: NA; v_call: TRBV2; cdr3_aa: CASSGDTANTEAFF; cdr3_nt: TGTGCCAGCAGTGGTGACACGGCGAACACTGAAGCTTTCTTT
d_call: NA; j_call: TRBJ2-7; clone_size: NA; v_call: TRBV4-1; cdr3_aa: CASSQEPDQRYEQYF; cdr3_nt: TGCGCCAGCAGCCAAGAACCGGACCAGCGGTACGAGCAGTACTTC
d_call: NA; j_call: TRBJ2-1; clone_size: NA; v_call: TRBV9; cdr3_aa: CASSLSGLASYNEQFF; cdr3_nt: TGTGCCAGCAGCTTATCCGGGTTGGCCTCCTACAATGAGCAGTTCTTC
d_call: NA; j_call: TRBJ2-3; clone_size: few; v_call: TRBV11-3; cdr3_aa: CASSLRSGDSRTDTQYF; cdr3_nt: TGTGCCAGCAGCTTAAGGTCGGGGGACAGCCGCACAGATACGCAGTATTTT
d_call: NA; j_call: TRBJ2-7; clone_size: NA; v_call: TRBV2; cdr3_aa: CASSEGRASYEQYF; cdr3_nt: TGTGCCAGCAGTGAGGGCAGGGCTTCCTACGAGCAGTACTTC
d_call: NA; j_call: TRBJ2-3; clone_size: NA; v_call: TRBV7-2; cdr3_aa: CASSLFREKSTDTQYF; cdr3_nt: TGTGCCAGCAGCTTATTTCGGGAGAAGAGCACAGATACGCAGTATTTT
d_call: NA; j_call: TRBJ1-1; clone_size: NA; v_call: TRBV6-8; cdr3_aa: CASDESRAFMNAEAFF; cdr3_nt: TGTGCTTCGGACGAGAGCAGGGCCTTCATGAACGCTGAAGCTTTCTTT
d_call: NA; j_call: TRBJ2-7; clone_size: NA; v_call: TRBV15; cdr3_aa: CATSRDRDSSYEQYF; cdr3_nt: TGTGCCACCAGCAGAGACCGTGACAGCTCCTACGAGCAGTACTTC
d_call: NA; j_call: TRBJ2-6; clone_size: few; v_call: TRBV6-5; cdr3_aa: CASRGGTTGANVLTF; cdr3_nt: TGTGCCAGCAGGGGTGGGACAACCGGGGCCAACGTCCTGACTTTC
d_call: NA; j_call: TRBJ1-2; clone_size: NA; v_call: TRBV5-5; cdr3_aa: CASSLEQANYGYTF; cdr3_nt: TGTGCCAGCAGCTTGGAGCAGGCAAACTATGGCTACACCTTC
d_call: TRBD1; j_call: TRBJ1-1; clone_size: NA; v_call: TRBV13; cdr3_aa: CASSFRQGVAFF; cdr3_nt: TGTGCCAGCAGCTTCAGACAGGGAGTGGCTTTCTTT
d_call: NA; j_call: TRBJ1-1; clone_size: once; v_call: TRBV5-6; cdr3_aa: CASSFVTENTEALF; cdr3_nt: TGTGCCAGCAGTTTTGTGACAGAGAACACTGAAGCTCTCTTT
d_call: NA; j_call: TRBJ2-3; clone_size: NA; v_call: TRBV2; cdr3_aa: CASTYTDTQYF; cdr3_nt: TGTGCCAGCACGTACACAGATACGCAGTATTTT
d_call: NA; j_call: TRBJ2-3; clone_size: once; v_call: TRBV7-9; cdr3_aa: CASSDSATDTQYF; cdr3_nt: TGTGCCAGCAGCGATAGCGCTACAGATACGCAGTATTTT
d_call: TRBD2; j_call: TRBJ2-1; clone_size: NA; v_call: TRBV2; cdr3_aa: CASSEKSLAGPNEQFF; cdr3_nt: TGTGCCAGCAGTGAAAAAAGTCTAGCGGGACCCAATGAGCAGTTCTTC
d_call: NA; j_call: TRBJ1-2; clone_size: NA; v_call: TRBV4-1; cdr3_aa: CASSRPDRNYGYTF; cdr3_nt: TGCGCCAGCAGCCGCCCTGACAGGAACTATGGCTACACCTTC
d_call: TRBD1; j_call: TRBJ1-5; clone_size: once; v_call: TRBV7-8; cdr3_aa: CASSFSTTGTNQPQHF; cdr3_nt: TGTGCCAGCAGCTTCTCGACGACAGGGACCAATCAGCCCCAGCATTTT
d_call: NA; j_call: TRBJ1-1; clone_size: NA; v_call: TRBV28; cdr3_aa: CGISAREAEAFF; cdr3_nt: TGTGGTATTTCCGCGCGAGAGGCTGAAGCTTTCTTT
d_call: NA; j_call: TRBJ1-1; clone_size: NA; v_call: TRBV20-1; cdr3_aa: CSALETVEAFF; cdr3_nt: TGCAGTGCTCTCGAGACAGTTGAAGCTTTCTTT
d_call: TRBD2; j_call: TRBJ2-3; clone_size: few; v_call: TRBV10-2; cdr3_aa: CAGTVSGRSDTQYF; cdr3_nt: TGCGCCGGTACAGTTAGCGGGAGATCTGATACGCAGTATTTT
d_call: TRBD1; j_call: TRBJ2-1; clone_size: NA; v_call: TRBV27; cdr3_aa: CASRTGTGIYNEQFF; cdr3_nt: TGTGCCAGCAGAACCGGGACAGGGATTTACAATGAGCAGTTCTTC
d_call: NA; j_call: TRBJ2-7; clone_size: NA; v_call: TRBV12-5; cdr3_aa: CASATSSYEQYF; cdr3_nt: TGTGCTAGTGCCACGAGCTCCTACGAGCAGTACTTC
d_call: TRBD1; j_call: TRBJ2-3; clone_size: NA; v_call: TRBV5-5; cdr3_aa: CASSAWTGLDTQYF; cdr3_nt: TGTGCCAGCAGCGCTTGGACAGGCCTAGATACGCAGTATTTT
d_call: TRBD1; j_call: TRBJ2-7; clone_size: NA; v_call: TRBV5-1; cdr3_aa: CASSLGTGAAYEQYF; cdr3_nt: TGCGCCAGCAGCTTGGGGACAGGGGCCGCCTACGAGCAGTACTTC
d_call: TRBD2; j_call: TRBJ2-5; clone_size: NA; v_call: TRBV5-1; cdr3_aa: CASSPPTGTSGGETQYF; cdr3_nt: TGCGCCAGCAGCCCCCCCACTGGGACTAGCGGTGGGGAGACCCAGTACTTC
d_call: NA; j_call: TRBJ2-7; clone_size: NA; v_call: TRBV6-1; cdr3_aa: CASSLDWRGNYEQYF; cdr3_nt: TGTGCCAGCAGCCTAGACTGGAGAGGGAATTACGAGCAGTACTTC
d_call: NA; j_call: TRBJ2-5; clone_size: NA; v_call: TRBV7-9; cdr3_aa: CASSFPWEETQYF; cdr3_nt: TGTGCCAGCAGCTTCCCCTGGGAGGAGACCCAGTACTTC
d_call: TRBD1; j_call: TRBJ1-2; clone_size: once; v_call: TRBV7-8; cdr3_aa: CASARGREGYTF; cdr3_nt: TGTGCCAGCGCCAGGGGGCGCGAAGGCTACACCTTC
d_call: NA; j_call: TRBJ2-5; clone_size: few; v_call: TRBV4-2; cdr3_aa: CASSQEARETQYF; cdr3_nt: TGTGCCAGCAGCCAAGAAGCGCGGGAGACCCAGTACTTC
d_call: NA; j_call: TRBJ1-1; clone_size: once; v_call: TRBV5-4; cdr3_aa: CASSRYGAEAFF; cdr3_nt: TGTGCCAGCAGCCGGTACGGGGCTGAAGCTTTCTTT
d_call: NA; j_call: TRBJ1-2; clone_size: NA; v_call: TRBV30; cdr3_aa: CASSLSGYTF; cdr3_nt: TGTGCCTCAAGCTTGAGTGGCTACACCTTC
d_call: TRBD2; j_call: TRBJ2-5; clone_size: NA; v_call: TRBV2; cdr3_aa: CASRGLAVTQETQYF; cdr3_nt: TGTGCCAGCAGGGGACTAGCGGTGACACAAGAGACCCAGTACTTC
d_call: NA; j_call: TRBJ2-3; clone_size: NA; v_call: TRBV4-1; cdr3_aa: CASSQDRIDTQYF; cdr3_nt: TGCGCCAGCAGCCAAGACAGAATAGATACGCAGTATTTT
d_call: TRBD2; j_call: TRBJ2-2; clone_size: NA; v_call: TRBV28; cdr3_aa: CASRSPGGSRTGELFF; cdr3_nt: TGTGCCAGCAGATCCCCTGGCGGGAGTCGTACCGGGGAGCTGTTTTTT
d_call: NA; j_call: TRBJ1-1; clone_size: NA; v_call: TRBV18; cdr3_aa: CASSPPKTMNTEAFF; cdr3_nt: TGTGCCAGCTCACCACCGAAGACAATGAACACTGAAGCTTTCTTT
d_call: NA; j_call: TRBJ1-2; clone_size: NA; v_call: TRBV15; cdr3_aa: CATSVDRIYGYTF; cdr3_nt: TGTGCCACCAGCGTAGACAGAATCTATGGCTACACCTTC
d_call: NA; j_call: TRBJ2-3; clone_size: NA; v_call: TRBV7-8; cdr3_aa: CASSRAVGSGPSTDTQYF; cdr3_nt: TGTGCCAGCAGCCGTGCGGTTGGGAGCGGACCTAGCACAGATACGCAGTATTTT